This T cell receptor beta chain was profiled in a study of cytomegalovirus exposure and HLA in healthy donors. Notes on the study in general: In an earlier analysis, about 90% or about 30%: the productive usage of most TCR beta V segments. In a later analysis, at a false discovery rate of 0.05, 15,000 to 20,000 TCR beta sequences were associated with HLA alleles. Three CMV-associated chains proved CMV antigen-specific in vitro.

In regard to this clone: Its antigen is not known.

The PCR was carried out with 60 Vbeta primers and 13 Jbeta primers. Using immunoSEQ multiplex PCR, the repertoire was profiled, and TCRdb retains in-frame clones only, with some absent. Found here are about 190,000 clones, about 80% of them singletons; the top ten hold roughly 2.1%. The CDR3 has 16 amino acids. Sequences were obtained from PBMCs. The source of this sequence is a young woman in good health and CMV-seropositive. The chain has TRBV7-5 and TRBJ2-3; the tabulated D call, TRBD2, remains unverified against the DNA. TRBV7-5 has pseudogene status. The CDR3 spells CVRSFPGGMSTDTQYF. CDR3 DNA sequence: TGTGTCAGAAGCTTTCCCGGGGGGATGAGCACAGATACGCAGTATTTT.